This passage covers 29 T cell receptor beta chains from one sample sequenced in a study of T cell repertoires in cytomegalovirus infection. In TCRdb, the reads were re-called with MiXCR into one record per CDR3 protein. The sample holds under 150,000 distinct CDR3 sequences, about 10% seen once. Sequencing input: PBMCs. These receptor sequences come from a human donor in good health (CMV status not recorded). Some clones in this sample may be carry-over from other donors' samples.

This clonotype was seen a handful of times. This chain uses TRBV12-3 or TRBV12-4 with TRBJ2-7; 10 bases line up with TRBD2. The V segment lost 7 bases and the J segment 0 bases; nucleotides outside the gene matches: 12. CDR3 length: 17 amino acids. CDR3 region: CASTHRDRTSGSYEQYF. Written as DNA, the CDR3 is TGTGCCAGCACTCACCGGGATCGGACTAGCGGCTCCTACGAGCAGTACTTC.

The CDR3 region is CASSQVLYEQYF. The CDR3, as DNA: TGTGCCAGCAGCCAAGTATTGTACGAGCAGTACTTC. The rearrangement joins TRBV3-1 to TRBJ2-7; D ambiguous. Per germline, CDR1 LGHDT and CDR2 YNNKEL (reference sequence). The V end was cut by 1 base, the J end by 4 bases, with 5 bases between. This CDR3 has 12 amino acids.

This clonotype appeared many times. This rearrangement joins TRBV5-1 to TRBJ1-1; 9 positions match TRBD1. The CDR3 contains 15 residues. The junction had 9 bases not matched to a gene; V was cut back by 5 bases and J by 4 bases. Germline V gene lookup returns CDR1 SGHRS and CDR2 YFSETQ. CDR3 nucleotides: TGCGCCAGCAGTTTCGGACAGGGGATTAGCACTGAAGCTTTCTTT. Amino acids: CASSFGQGISTEAFF.

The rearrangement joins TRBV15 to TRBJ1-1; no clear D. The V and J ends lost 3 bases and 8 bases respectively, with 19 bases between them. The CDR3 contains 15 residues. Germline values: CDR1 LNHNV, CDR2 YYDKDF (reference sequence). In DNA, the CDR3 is TGTGCCACCAGCAGCGACCGGGGAAAAGGCTCCGAAGCTTTCTTT. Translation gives CATSSDRGKGSEAFF. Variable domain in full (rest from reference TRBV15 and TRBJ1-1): DAMVIQNPRYQVTQFGKPVTLSCSQTLNHNVMYWYQQKSSQAPKLLFHYYDKDFNNEADTPDNFQSRRPNTSFCFLDIRSPGLGDTAMYLCATSSDRGKGSEAFFGQGTRLTVV.

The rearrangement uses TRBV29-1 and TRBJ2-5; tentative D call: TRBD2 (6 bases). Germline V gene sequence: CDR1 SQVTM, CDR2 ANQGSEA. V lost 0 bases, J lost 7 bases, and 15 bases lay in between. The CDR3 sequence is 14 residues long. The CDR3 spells CSVEDFQEGRTQYF. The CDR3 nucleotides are TGCAGCGTTGAAGATTTCCAGGAGGGGAGGACCCAGTACTTC.

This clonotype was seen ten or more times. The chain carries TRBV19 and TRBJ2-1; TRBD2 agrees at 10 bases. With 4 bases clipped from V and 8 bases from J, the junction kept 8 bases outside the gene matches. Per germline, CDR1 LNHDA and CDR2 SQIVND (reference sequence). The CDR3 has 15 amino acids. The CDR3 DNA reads TGTGCCAGTAGTAAACCGGGACTAGCGACGCATGAGCAGTTCTTC. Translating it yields CASSKPGLATHEQFF.

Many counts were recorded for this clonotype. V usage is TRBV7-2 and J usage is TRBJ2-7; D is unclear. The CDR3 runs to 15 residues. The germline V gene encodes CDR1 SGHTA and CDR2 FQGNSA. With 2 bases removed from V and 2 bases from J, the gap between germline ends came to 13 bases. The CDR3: CASSLRPDATYEQYF. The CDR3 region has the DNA TGTGCCAGCAGCTTACGCCCGGATGCCACCTACGAGCAGTACTTC.

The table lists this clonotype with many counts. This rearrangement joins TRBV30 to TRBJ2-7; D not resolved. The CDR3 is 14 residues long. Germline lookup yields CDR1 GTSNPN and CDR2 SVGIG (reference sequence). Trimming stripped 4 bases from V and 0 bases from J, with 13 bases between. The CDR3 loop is CAWKDLWSSYEQYF. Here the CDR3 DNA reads TGTGCCTGGAAGGATTTATGGAGCTCCTACGAGCAGTACTTC.

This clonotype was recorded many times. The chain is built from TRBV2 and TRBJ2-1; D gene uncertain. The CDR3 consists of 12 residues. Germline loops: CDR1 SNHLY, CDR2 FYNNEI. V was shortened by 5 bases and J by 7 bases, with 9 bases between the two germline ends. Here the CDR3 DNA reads TGTGCCAGCAGTACTCTCACAAATGAGCAGTTCTTC. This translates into CASSTLTNEQFF.

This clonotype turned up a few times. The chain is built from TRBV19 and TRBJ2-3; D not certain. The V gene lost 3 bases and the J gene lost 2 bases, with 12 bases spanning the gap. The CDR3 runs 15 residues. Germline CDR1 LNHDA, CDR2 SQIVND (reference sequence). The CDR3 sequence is CASSISTRNTDTQYF. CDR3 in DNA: TGTGCCAGTAGTATCTCCACGAGGAACACAGATACGCAGTATTTT.

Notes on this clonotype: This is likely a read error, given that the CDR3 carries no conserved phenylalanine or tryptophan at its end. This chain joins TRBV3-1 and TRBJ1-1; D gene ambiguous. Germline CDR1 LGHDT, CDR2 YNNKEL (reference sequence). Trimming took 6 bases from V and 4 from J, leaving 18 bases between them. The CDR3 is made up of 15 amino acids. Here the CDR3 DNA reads TGTGCCAGCAGAGGTCGATTTCCGGGGTCCACTGAAGCTTTCTTA. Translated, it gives CASRGRFPGSTEAFL.

The CDR3: CASSLLTSTEAFF. CDR3 bases: TGTGCCAGCAGCTTATTAACCTCCACTGAAGCTTTCTTT. The chain couples TRBV7-9 to TRBJ1-1; unclear D gene. This CDR3 comprises 13 residues. Germline V gives CDR1 SEHNR, CDR2 FQNEAQ (reference sequence). Trimming took off 2 bases at V and 4 bases at J, with 8 bases between the two ends.

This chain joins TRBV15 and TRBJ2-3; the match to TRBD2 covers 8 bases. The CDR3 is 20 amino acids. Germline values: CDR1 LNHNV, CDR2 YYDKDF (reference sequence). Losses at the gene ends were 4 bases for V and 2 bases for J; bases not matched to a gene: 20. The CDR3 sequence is CATSTWAVSVAGIYTDTQYF. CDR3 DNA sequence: TGTGCCACCAGCACTTGGGCGGTGTCGGTAGCGGGAATATACACAGATACGCAGTATTTT.

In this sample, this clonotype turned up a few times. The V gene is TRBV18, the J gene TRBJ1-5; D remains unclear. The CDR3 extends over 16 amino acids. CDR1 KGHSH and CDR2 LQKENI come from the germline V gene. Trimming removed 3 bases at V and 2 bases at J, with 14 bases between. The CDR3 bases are TGTGCCAGCTCACCGGGAGGGTCCGTCGGCAATCAGCCCCAGCATTTT. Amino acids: CASSPGGSVGNQPQHF.

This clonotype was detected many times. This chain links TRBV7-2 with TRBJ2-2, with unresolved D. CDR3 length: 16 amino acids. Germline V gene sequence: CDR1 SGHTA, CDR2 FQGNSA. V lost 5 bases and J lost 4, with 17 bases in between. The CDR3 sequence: CASSPALGSGTGELFF. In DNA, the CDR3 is TGTGCCAGCAGCCCGGCTTTGGGCTCGGGCACCGGGGAGCTGTTTTTT.

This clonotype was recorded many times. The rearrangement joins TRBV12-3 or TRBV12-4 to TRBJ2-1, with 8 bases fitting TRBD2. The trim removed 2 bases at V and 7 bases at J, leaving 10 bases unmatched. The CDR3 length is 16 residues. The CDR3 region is CASSLILGGAINEQFF. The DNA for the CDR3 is TGTGCCAGCAGTTTAATTCTCGGGGGGGCCATAAATGAGCAGTTCTTC.

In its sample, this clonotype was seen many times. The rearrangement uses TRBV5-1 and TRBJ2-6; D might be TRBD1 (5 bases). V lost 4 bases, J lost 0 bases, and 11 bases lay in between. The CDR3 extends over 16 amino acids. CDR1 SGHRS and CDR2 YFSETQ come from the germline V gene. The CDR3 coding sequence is TGCGCCAGCAGCCAGACAGTAAGCTCTGGGGCCAACGTCCTGACTTTC. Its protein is CASSQTVSSGANVLTF.

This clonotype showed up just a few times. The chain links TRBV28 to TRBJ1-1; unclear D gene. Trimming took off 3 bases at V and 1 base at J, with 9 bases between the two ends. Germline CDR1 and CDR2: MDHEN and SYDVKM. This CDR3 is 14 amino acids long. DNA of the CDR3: TGTGCCAGCAGTTTTGGCAGGAAGAACACTGAAGCTTTCTTT. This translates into CASSFGRKNTEAFF.

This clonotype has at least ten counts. The CDR3 DNA sequence: TGCGCCAGCAGCCCGCTCCGTAGTAGCGGAGGAACAGATACGCAGTATTTT. Amino acid sequence: CASSPLRSSGGTDTQYF. The chain employs TRBV5-1 and TRBJ2-3; a weak D match, TRBD2 (6 bases). V was trimmed by 4 bases and J by 3 bases, leaving 21 bases between them. CDR1 is SGHRS, CDR2 YFSETQ, per germline. CDR3 length equals 17 residues.

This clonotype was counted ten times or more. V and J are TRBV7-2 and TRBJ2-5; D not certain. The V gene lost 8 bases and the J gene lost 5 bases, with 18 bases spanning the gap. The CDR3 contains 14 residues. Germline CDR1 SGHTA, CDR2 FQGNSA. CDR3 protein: CASAVGGVEETQYF. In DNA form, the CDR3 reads TGTGCCAGCGCCGTCGGTGGGGTGGAGGAGACCCAGTACTTC.

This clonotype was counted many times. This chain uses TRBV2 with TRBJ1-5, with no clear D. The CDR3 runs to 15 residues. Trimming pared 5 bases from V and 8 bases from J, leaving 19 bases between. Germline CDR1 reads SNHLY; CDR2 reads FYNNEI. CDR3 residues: CASSNHLKAREPQHF. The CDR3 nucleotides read TGTGCCAGCAGTAATCATTTGAAGGCTCGGGAGCCCCAGCATTTT.

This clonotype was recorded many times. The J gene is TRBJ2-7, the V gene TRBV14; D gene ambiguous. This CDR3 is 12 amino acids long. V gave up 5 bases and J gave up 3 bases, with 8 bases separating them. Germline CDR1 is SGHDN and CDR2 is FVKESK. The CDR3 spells CASSGRSYEQYF. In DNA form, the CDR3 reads TGTGCCAGCAGCGGACGGAGCTACGAGCAGTACTTC.

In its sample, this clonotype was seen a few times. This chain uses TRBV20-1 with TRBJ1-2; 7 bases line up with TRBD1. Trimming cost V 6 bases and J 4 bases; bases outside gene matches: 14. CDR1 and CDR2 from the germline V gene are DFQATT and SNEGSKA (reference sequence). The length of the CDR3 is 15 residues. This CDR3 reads CSANRGPEGLYGYTF. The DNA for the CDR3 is TGCAGTGCAAACAGGGGCCCCGAAGGCCTCTATGGCTACACCTTC.

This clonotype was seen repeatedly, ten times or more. The CDR3 nucleotides are TGTGCCAGCAGTGAGGGACAGGGGGAATATGGCTACACCTTC. The encoded protein is CASSEGQGEYGYTF. The chain uses TRBV28 and TRBJ1-2; the match to TRBD1 covers 11 bases. CDR1 is MDHEN, CDR2 SYDVKM, per germline. The CDR3 contains 14 residues. V dropped 5 bases and J dropped 5; count of bases not matched to a gene: 4.

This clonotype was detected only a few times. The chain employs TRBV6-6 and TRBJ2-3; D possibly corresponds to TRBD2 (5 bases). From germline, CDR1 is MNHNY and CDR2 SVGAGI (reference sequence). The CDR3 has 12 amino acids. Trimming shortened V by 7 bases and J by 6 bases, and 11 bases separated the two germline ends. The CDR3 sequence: CASTRREDTQYF. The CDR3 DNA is TGTGCCAGCACCCGAAGGGAGGATACGCAGTATTTT.

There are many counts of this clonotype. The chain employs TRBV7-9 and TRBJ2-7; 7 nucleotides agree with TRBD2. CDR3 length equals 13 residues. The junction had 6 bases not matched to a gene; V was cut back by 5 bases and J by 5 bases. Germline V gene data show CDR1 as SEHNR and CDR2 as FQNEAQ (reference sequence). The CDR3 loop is CASSLEGGNEQYF. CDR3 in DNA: TGTGCCAGCAGCCTAGAGGGAGGGAACGAGCAGTACTTC.

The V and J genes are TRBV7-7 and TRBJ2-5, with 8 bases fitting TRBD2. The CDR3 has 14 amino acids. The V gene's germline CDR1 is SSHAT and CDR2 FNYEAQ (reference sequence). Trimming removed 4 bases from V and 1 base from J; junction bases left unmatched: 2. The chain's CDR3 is CASSSGGVQETQYF. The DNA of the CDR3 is TGTGCCAGCAGCTCCGGGGGGGTCCAAGAGACCCAGTACTTC.

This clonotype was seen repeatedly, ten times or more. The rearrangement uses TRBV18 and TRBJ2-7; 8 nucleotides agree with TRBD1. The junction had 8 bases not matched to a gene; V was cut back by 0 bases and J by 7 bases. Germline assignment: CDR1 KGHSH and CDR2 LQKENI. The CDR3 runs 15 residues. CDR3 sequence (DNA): TGTGCCAGCTCACCACCCGGGACAGGCCCCCTTGAGCAGTACTTC. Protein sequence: CASSPPGTGPLEQYF.

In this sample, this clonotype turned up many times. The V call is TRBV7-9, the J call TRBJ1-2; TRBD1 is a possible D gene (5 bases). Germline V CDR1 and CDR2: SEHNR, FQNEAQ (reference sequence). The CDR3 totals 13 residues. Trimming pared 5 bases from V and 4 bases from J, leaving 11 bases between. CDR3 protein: CASSSTGGYGYTF. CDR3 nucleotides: TGTGCCAGCAGCAGCACCGGGGGCTATGGCTACACCTTC.